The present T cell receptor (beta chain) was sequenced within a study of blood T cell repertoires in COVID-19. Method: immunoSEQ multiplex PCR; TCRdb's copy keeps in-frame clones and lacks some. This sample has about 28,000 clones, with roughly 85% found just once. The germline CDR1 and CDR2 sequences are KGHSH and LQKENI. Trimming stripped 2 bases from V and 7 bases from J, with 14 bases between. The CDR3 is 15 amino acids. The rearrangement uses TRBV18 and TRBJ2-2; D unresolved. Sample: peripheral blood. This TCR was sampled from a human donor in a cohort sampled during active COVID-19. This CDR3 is CASSPSSPPGGELFF. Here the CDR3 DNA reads TGTGCCAGCTCACCAAGTTCTCCCCCGGGCGGGGAGCTGTTTTTT.